The source of this T cell receptor beta chain is a study of control samples from healthy donors and cancer patients. Using immunoSEQ multiplex PCR, the repertoire was profiled, and TCRdb retains in-frame clones only, with some absent. The table shows 18,000 or so clones, with more than 70% occurring only once. V was cut by 2 bases and J by 4 bases, with 23 bases left in between. This CDR3 region has 18 residues. CDR1 is SGHTA, CDR2 FQGTGA, per germline. The sequencing input was PBMCs. The TCR comes from a woman between 65 and 79 years old with colorectal cancer. The chain joins TRBV7-3 to TRBJ1-1; D not certain. The CDR3 DNA reads as TGTGCCAGCAGCTTAGAGCCCCGTCGGACGGGGTCAAGCACTGAAGCTTTCTTT. It codes for CASSLEPRRTGSSTEAFF. The full variable domain, with the rest looked up from reference TRBV7-3 and TRBJ1-1, is GAGVSQTPSNKVTEKGKYVELRCDPISGHTALYWYRQSLGQGPEFLIYFQGTGAADDSGLPNDRFFAVRPEGSVSTLKIQRTERGDSAVYLCASSLEPRRTGSSTEAFFGQGTRLTVV.